This TCR beta chain was recovered during a study of cytomegalovirus exposure and HLA in healthy donors. Looking at the study overall: Most genotyped donors, 65% to 85% of about 400, had Caucasian-associated genetic ancestry. General study results and limits: Cytomegalovirus-associated status was assigned to 150 or so TCR beta chains.

In the PCR, 60 Vbeta and 13 Jbeta primers were used. The table came from immunoSEQ multiplex PCR; TCRdb's copy has only in-frame clones and leaves some out. Of over 150,000 clones listed, about 80% are singletons. This CDR3 is 16 amino acids long. Per the germline V gene, CDR1 is SNHLY and CDR2 is FYNNEI. The V gene lost 5 bases and the J gene lost 0 bases, with 14 bases spanning the gap. About this clone: Its antigen is not identified.

The rearrangement joins TRBV2 to TRBJ1-5; TRBD1 is a possible D gene (6 bases). This TCR came from a woman younger than 45 in good health and CMV-seronegative. The material sequenced was PBMCs. The CDR3 sequence: CASSSQGVDSNQPQHF. The CDR3 nucleotides read TGTGCCAGCAGTTCACAGGGAGTAGATAGCAATCAGCCCCAGCATTTT.